This T cell receptor (beta chain) was observed in a study of T-cell reconstitution after alpha-beta-depleted transplantation in children. This clonotype has a handful of counts. The target antigen is unknown. CDR3 size: 14 residues. The V gene lost 5 bases and the J gene lost 1 base, with 14 bases spanning the gap. Germline CDR1 and CDR2: DFQATT and SNEGSKA (reference sequence). The TCRbeta library incorporated unique molecular identifiers. A single record per CDR3 protein comes from TCRdb applying MiXCR to the PCR reads. Here the sample spans about a million distinct CDR3 sequences, less than 30% being singletons. Study-wide points: Reportedly, alpha-beta T cells present about two months post-transplant originated from several hundred expanded clones of graft origin. At one year after transplant, newly produced T cells mostly accounted for T-cell counts and diversity. Surviving recipient T cells and intrathymic progenitors accounted for some patients' high TCRbeta diversity at day 60.

The chain combines TRBV20-1 with TRBJ2-5; TRBD2 is a possible D gene (7 bases). The source is a boy under two years old who had a stem cell transplant for SCID, so the T cells may come from the graft donor. The specimen comprised PBMCs, mostly from graft donor cells, sampled 360 days after TCRalphabeta/CD19-depleted stem cell transplant. CDR3 region: CSAWGGASQETQYF. CDR3 in DNA: TGCAGTGCTTGGGGGGGGGCTAGCCAAGAGACCCAGTACTTC.